This T cell receptor beta chain was found in a study of OX40 agonist ivuxolimab in advanced cancers. Sequencing was performed with immunoSEQ multiplex PCR; in TCRdb, only in-frame clones are kept and a portion is missing. The sample lists around 100,000 clones, about nine tenths seen once, with 0.31% in the top ten. Germline values: CDR1 SGHRS, CDR2 YFSETQ. The CDR3 extends over 15 amino acids. V lost 2 bases to trimming and J lost 2 bases; unmatched junction nucleotides: 4. The receptor was isolated from an adult with an advanced solid tumor such as melanoma, head and neck, liver or kidney cancer. The chain uses TRBV5-1 and TRBJ2-3; 8 bases agree with TRBD2. The material was CD4+ or CD8+ T cells sorted from blood, obtained in a trial of the OX40 agonist ivuxolimab. The CDR3 protein is CASSFTSGDTDTQYF. The CDR3 nucleotides read TGCGCCAGCAGCTTTACTAGCGGAGACACAGATACGCAGTATTTT.